This T cell receptor (beta chain) was identified during a study of cytomegalovirus exposure and HLA in healthy donors. PCR amplification relied on 60 Vbeta primers (plus 13 Jbeta primers). TCRdb's copy holds only in-frame clones and misses some; the assay was immunoSEQ multiplex PCR. The sample lists about 200,000 clones, around 74% seen once, with 1.5% in the top ten. V lost 1 base to trimming and J lost 8 bases, with 7 bases between them. CDR1 and CDR2 (germline): SGDLS, YYNGEE. This CDR3 contains 12 residues. Concerning this clone: Its antigen is currently unknown.

Study results and limitations: Association of 15,000 to 20,000 TCR beta sequences with HLA alleles was found at 0.05 false discovery rate in a later analysis. The classifier reportedly diagnosed cytomegalovirus status with high sensitivity and specificity.

The sequencing sample was made of PBMCs. The V call is TRBV9, the J call TRBJ2-1, with D perhaps TRBD2 (6 bases). This clonotype was obtained from a girl aged 5-17 years in good health and CMV-seropositive. CDR3 in DNA: TGTGCCAGCAGCGTAACGGGGGATGAGCAGTTCTTC. Its protein product is CASSVTGDEQFF.